This is a list of T cell receptor beta chains from one sample in a study of blood T cell repertoires in COVID-19. Assay: immunoSEQ multiplex PCR; the TCRdb copy retains only in-frame clones and omits some. The table has about 140,000 clones, 70% to 80% seen once. Sequencing input: peripheral blood. The receptors stem from a woman aged 45-59 years with active or convalescent COVID-19. The CDR3 runs from the conserved cysteine through the conserved F or W. Each record gives: D gene, clone size, J gene, V gene, CDR3 protein, CDR3 DNA. A D gene is named only where the DNA matches it firmly. Size values are once, few and many counts, or a class for expanded clones, and some rows have none.

D: TRBD1
size: .
J: TRBJ2-1
V: TRBV7-9
CDR3: CASSPWGQGASNEQFF
DNA: TGTGCCAGCAGCCCGTGGGGACAGGGGGCTTCCAATGAGCAGTTCTTC

D: .
size: .
J: TRBJ1-6
V: TRBV7-9
CDR3: CASTAPDYQNSPLHF
DNA: TGTGCCAGCACCGCTCCCGATTATCAGAATTCACCCCTCCACTTT

D: TRBD2
size: once
J: TRBJ2-5
V: TRBV19
CDR3: CASSEGGSQTQYF
DNA: TGTGCCAGTAGTGAAGGCGGGAGTCAGACCCAGTACTTC

D: TRBD1
size: .
J: TRBJ1-2
V: TRBV9
CDR3: CASSGDRGLDPYGYTF
DNA: TGTGCCAGCAGCGGGGACAGGGGGCTCGACCCCTATGGCTACACCTTC

D: TRBD1
size: .
J: TRBJ2-7
V: TRBV7-9
CDR3: CASSPGTGGYEQYF
DNA: TGTGCCAGCAGCCCCGGGACAGGGGGTTACGAGCAGTACTTC

D: .
size: .
J: TRBJ2-2
V: TRBV15
CDR3: CAASLIFGELFF
DNA: TGTGCCGCCAGCCTTATATTCGGGGAGCTGTTTTTT

D: .
size: few
J: TRBJ1-1
V: TRBV28
CDR3: CASSLSTEAFF
DNA: TGTGCCAGCAGTTTATCTACTGAAGCTTTCTTT

D: TRBD1
size: .
J: TRBJ1-2
V: TRBV4-2
CDR3: CASSRQGAGYGYTF
DNA: TGTGCCAGCAGCCGACAGGGGGCTGGCTATGGCTACACCTTC

D: TRBD1
size: .
J: TRBJ2-7
V: TRBV5-6
CDR3: CASSLAGTGTLYEQYF
DNA: TGTGCCAGCAGCTTGGCCGGGACAGGGACACTCTACGAGCAGTACTTC

D: .
size: .
J: TRBJ2-7
V: TRBV6-6
CDR3: CASGTSGGTYEQYF
DNA: TGTGCCAGCGGGACCTCAGGAGGGACCTACGAGCAGTACTTC

D: .
size: few
J: TRBJ2-5
V: TRBV6-2/TRBV6-3
CDR3: CASSSSLEETQYF
DNA: TGTGCCAGCAGTTCCTCCCTTGAGGAGACCCAGTACTTC

D: TRBD1
size: .
J: TRBJ2-7
V: TRBV4-3
CDR3: CASSQQQGATYEQYF
DNA: TGCGCCAGCAGCCAACAACAGGGGGCCACCTACGAGCAGTACTTC

D: .
size: once
J: TRBJ1-1
V: TRBV28
CDR3: CASSLPSYTEAFF
DNA: TGTGCCAGCAGTTTACCTTCCTACACTGAAGCTTTCTTT

D: .
size: .
J: TRBJ1-2
V: TRBV18
CDR3: CASSLAGSEDGYTF
DNA: TGTGCCAGCTCACTGGCAGGGTCAGAGGATGGCTACACCTTC

D: TRBD2
size: .
J: TRBJ2-1
V: TRBV7-9
CDR3: CASSLASSGRAWNEQFF
DNA: TGTGCCAGCAGCTTAGCTTCTAGCGGGAGGGCCTGGAATGAGCAGTTCTTC

D: .
size: .
J: TRBJ1-1
V: TRBV6-2/TRBV6-3
CDR3: CASSYGQTFEAFF
DNA: TGTGCCAGCAGTTACGGGCAGACGTTTGAAGCTTTCTTT

D: .
size: once
J: TRBJ2-3
V: TRBV30
CDR3: CAWRPPTGSTDTQYF
DNA: TGTGCCTGGAGACCCCCGACTGGTAGCACAGATACGCAGTATTTT

D: .
size: once
J: TRBJ2-5
V: TRBV7-2
CDR3: CASSLRGLRETQYF
DNA: TGTGCCAGCAGCTTGCGGGGGCTCAGGGAGACCCAGTACTTC

D: TRBD1
size: .
J: TRBJ2-7
V: TRBV14
CDR3: CASSGQGYNEQYF
DNA: TGTGCCAGCAGCGGACAGGGGTACAACGAGCAGTACTTC

D: .
size: .
J: TRBJ1-5
V: TRBV21-1
CDR3: CASSKASRYRGNQPQHF
DNA: TGTGCCAGCAGCAAAGCCTCTCGTTACAGGGGGAATCAGCCCCAGCATTTT

D: .
size: many
J: TRBJ2-1
V: TRBV7-9
CDR3: CASSLVGTSNEQFF
DNA: TGTGCCAGCAGCTTAGTCGGGACATCCAATGAGCAGTTCTTC

D: .
size: once
J: TRBJ1-2
V: TRBV5-1
CDR3: CATSEGTTYGYTF
DNA: TGCGCCACCTCCGAGGGCACTACCTATGGCTACACCTTC

D: .
size: .
J: TRBJ2-2
V: TRBV9
CDR3: CASSVDPGGELFF
DNA: TGTGCCAGCAGCGTAGATCCGGGCGGGGAGCTGTTTTTT

D: TRBD1
size: .
J: TRBJ2-1
V: TRBV19
CDR3: CASSQRGTGGISYNEQFF
DNA: TGTGCCAGTAGTCAAAGGGGGACAGGGGGAATCTCCTACAATGAGCAGTTCTTC

D: .
size: .
J: TRBJ1-1
V: TRBV19
CDR3: CASSPFLEGATEAFF
DNA: TGTGCCAGTAGTCCCTTCCTCGAAGGGGCCACTGAAGCTTTCTTT

D: TRBD1
size: .
J: TRBJ1-5
V: TRBV2
CDR3: CASSLNRGSNQPQHF
DNA: TGTGCCAGCAGTTTAAACAGGGGGAGTAATCAGCCCCAGCATTTT

D: TRBD2
size: .
J: TRBJ2-3
V: TRBV11-2
CDR3: CASSPWTSGRSTDTQYF
DNA: TGTGCCAGCAGCCCTTGGACTAGCGGGAGAAGCACAGATACGCAGTATTTT

D: .
size: few
J: TRBJ1-2
V: TRBV28
CDR3: CASSLGGSDGYTF
DNA: TGTGCCAGCAGCTTAGGGGGGTCGGATGGCTACACCTTC

D: TRBD1
size: .
J: TRBJ1-2
V: TRBV2
CDR3: CASSDFAGAGTGYGYTF
DNA: TGTGCCAGCAGTGATTTTGCCGGCGCCGGGACAGGATATGGCTACACCTTC

D: .
size: .
J: TRBJ1-3
V: TRBV29-1
CDR3: CSAREAVAGNTIYF
DNA: TGCAGCGCTCGGGAGGCGGTGGCTGGAAACACCATATATTTT

D: TRBD2
size: .
J: TRBJ2-1
V: TRBV18
CDR3: CASSPPLSGRAFNEQFF
DNA: TGTGCCAGCTCACCACCCCTGAGCGGGAGAGCGTTCAATGAGCAGTTCTTC

D: .
size: .
J: TRBJ1-2
V: TRBV7-9
CDR3: CASSITLREMDYGYTF
DNA: TGTGCCAGCAGCATAACCCTCAGGGAAATGGACTATGGCTACACCTTC

D: .
size: .
J: TRBJ1-6
V: TRBV11-3
CDR3: CASSSGFNSPLHF
DNA: TGTGCCAGCAGCTCAGGGTTTAATTCACCCCTCCACTTT

D: .
size: .
J: TRBJ2-7
V: TRBV6-2/TRBV6-3
CDR3: CASSPRSYEQYF
DNA: TGTGCCAGCAGCCCGAGAAGTTACGAGCAGTACTTC

D: TRBD2
size: .
J: TRBJ2-1
V: TRBV4-3
CDR3: CASSQASGSNEQFF
DNA: TGCGCCAGCAGCCAAGCTAGCGGGAGTAATGAGCAGTTCTTC

D: TRBD2
size: .
J: TRBJ2-1
V: TRBV7-2
CDR3: CASSYLAGVVYNEQFF
DNA: TGTGCCAGCAGCTACCTAGCGGGAGTGGTCTACAATGAGCAGTTCTTC

D: .
size: .
J: TRBJ1-1
V: TRBV12-5
CDR3: CASGLGEGTEAFF
DNA: TGTGCTAGTGGTTTGGGGGAGGGGACCGAAGCTTTCTTT

D: TRBD1
size: .
J: TRBJ1-2
V: TRBV12-3/TRBV12-4
CDR3: CASEGQGDYGYTF
DNA: TGTGCCAGCGAGGGACAGGGGGACTATGGCTACACCTTC

D: TRBD2
size: few
J: TRBJ2-7
V: TRBV5-6
CDR3: CASSMGLAGQGQYF
DNA: TGTGCCAGCAGCATGGGACTAGCGGGCCAGGGGCAGTACTTC

D: .
size: .
J: TRBJ1-1
V: TRBV4-1
CDR3: CASSQDPGVGAYTEAFF
DNA: TGCGCCAGCAGCCAAGATCCAGGGGTAGGGGCCTACACTGAAGCTTTCTTT

D: .
size: .
J: TRBJ1-3
V: TRBV15
CDR3: CATSSPRPGGPVGNTIYF
DNA: TGTGCCACCAGCTCGCCGCGACCGGGGGGGCCTGTGGGAAACACCATATATTTT

D: .
size: .
J: TRBJ2-3
V: TRBV4-3
CDR3: CASSQQWAMSGTTDTQYF
DNA: TGCGCCAGCAGCCAACAGTGGGCAATGAGCGGGACAACAGATACGCAGTATTTT

D: .
size: .
J: TRBJ2-1
V: TRBV11-1
CDR3: CASSWARENNEQFF
DNA: TGTGCCAGCAGCTGGGCTAGGGAGAACAATGAGCAGTTCTTC

D: TRBD2
size: .
J: TRBJ2-1
V: TRBV11-2
CDR3: CASSFTSGTPYNEQFF
DNA: TGTGCCAGCAGCTTTACTAGCGGGACTCCCTACAATGAGCAGTTCTTC

D: TRBD1
size: .
J: TRBJ1-4
V: TRBV28
CDR3: CASSLRTGMDEKLFF
DNA: TGTGCCAGCAGTTTGCGGACAGGTATGGATGAAAAACTGTTTTTT

D: .
size: .
J: TRBJ1-1
V: TRBV1
CDR3: CTSSQDLMAEPLNTEAFF
DNA: TGCACCAGCAGCCAAGATCTCATGGCAGAACCTCTGAACACTGAAGCTTTCTTT

D: TRBD1
size: .
J: TRBJ2-3
V: TRBV9
CDR3: CASSGLRDRGLTDTQYF
DNA: TGTGCCAGCAGCGGACTCCGGGACAGGGGGCTGACAGATACGCAGTATTTT

D: .
size: .
J: TRBJ1-1
V: TRBV7-8
CDR3: CASSLANRRDTEAFF
DNA: TGTGCCAGCAGCTTAGCGAATAGGAGGGACACTGAAGCTTTCTTT

D: .
size: many
J: TRBJ1-1
V: TRBV5-6
CDR3: CASSQAGGTEAFF
DNA: TGTGCCAGCAGCCAAGCGGGGGGAACTGAAGCTTTCTTT